This TCR beta chain emerged from a study of blood T cells in healthy people across ages. The wider study: Capturing about one barcoded beta molecule per two T cells was achieved by template switching.

Study-wide findings and caveats: With age, beta diversity per million T cells declined roughly linearly, significantly by approximately 40.

V shed 6 bases, J shed 8 bases, and the junction held 12 bases outside the gene matches. This CDR3 comprises 15 residues. Concerning this clonotype itself: Its specificity is unknown.

It was with a sample-barcoded 5' primer and a J-beta primer mix that a second PCR of roughly 6 to 12 cycles was run. Each cDNA molecule, via a template-switch adaptor with 12 random nucleotides, was tagged. At least 2.5 million CDR3-containing paired-end reads were obtained per sample. Each CDR3 protein gets one entry after TCRdb re-called the 5' RACE reads with MiXCR. The data hold hundreds of thousands of distinct CDR3 sequences, with more than 20% observed a single time. The receptor's source is a man between 65 and 80 years old in good health. Sequenced input: blood. The rearrangement uses TRBV12-3 or TRBV12-4 and TRBJ1-4; 7 bases line up with TRBD1. CDR3: CASSSLDREEEKLFF. CDR3 DNA: TGTGCCAGCAGCTCCCTCGACAGGGAGGAAGAAAAACTGTTTTTT.